This T cell receptor (beta chain) emerged from a study of shared clonotypes between healthy human individuals. Assay: immunoSEQ multiplex PCR; the TCRdb copy retains only in-frame clones and omits some. The profile shows 2.3 million or so clones, approximately 93% of them singletons. Investigators divided CD4+ cells into CD45RA+ naive and CD45RA-negative memory subsets. Study-wide results and limits: The represented genetic and exposure-history diversity was limited by the small number of donors. Some clonotypes were shared by all four sorted-subset donors, while others were not shared. The non-shared ones had lower generation probabilities than the shared ones.

The V and J ends lost 0 bases and 5 bases respectively, with 16 bases between them. Germline-derived CDR1 and CDR2 are LNHDA and SQIVND (reference sequence). The CDR3 contains 16 residues. On this clone: Its antigen is unknown.

The rearrangement uses TRBV19 and TRBJ1-2, with TRBD1 as a possible D gene (6 bases). The sequenced material came from naive CD4+ T cells from PBMCs. Subset in this sample: CD45RA+ positively selected. The TCR comes from a man younger than 30 in good health. Some clones in this sample may be carry-over from other donors' samples. Written as DNA, the CDR3 is TGTGCCAGTAGTATAGATCGGGGGCCAACTGCGTATGGCTACACCTTC. Its protein is CASSIDRGPTAYGYTF.